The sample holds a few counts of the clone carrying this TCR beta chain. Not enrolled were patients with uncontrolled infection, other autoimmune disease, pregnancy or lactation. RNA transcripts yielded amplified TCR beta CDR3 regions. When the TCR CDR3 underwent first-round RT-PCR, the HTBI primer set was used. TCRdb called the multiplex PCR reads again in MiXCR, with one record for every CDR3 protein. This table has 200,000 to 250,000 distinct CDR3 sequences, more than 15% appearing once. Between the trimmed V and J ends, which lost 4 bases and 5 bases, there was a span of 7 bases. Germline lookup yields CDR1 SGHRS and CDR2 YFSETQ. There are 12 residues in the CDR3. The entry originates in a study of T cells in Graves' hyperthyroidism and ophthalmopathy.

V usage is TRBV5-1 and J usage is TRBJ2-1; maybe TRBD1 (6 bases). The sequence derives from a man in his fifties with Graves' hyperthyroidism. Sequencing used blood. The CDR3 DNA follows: TGCGCCAGCAGCGGACAGAACAATGAGCAGTTCTTC. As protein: CASSGQNNEQFF.